This T cell receptor beta chain was sequenced for a study of Ad26.COV2.S vaccination and SARS-CoV-2 variants. Documented treatment: roughly 19 received Ad26.COV2.S at low or high dose, single or two shots; about five received placebo; per-sample allocation not given. Specimens were obtained on day 63 following the first vaccine or placebo injection. Aged 18-55 years, donor was enrolled in Boston in 2020. Built on an Ad26 vector, the vaccine expressed Wuhan-strain SARS-CoV-2 spike. Study outcomes and limitations: Measurement of non-spike TCR breadth gave similar results in vaccine and placebo recipients. The analyses of TCR breadth and depth may have understated the size of total T cell responses.

Here immunoSEQ multiplex PCR was the method, and the copy in TCRdb shows in-frame clones only, minus some. This sample has roughly 350,000 clones, with 88% found just once. A remark on this clone: Its antigen remains unknown.

CDR1 and CDR2 from the germline V gene are SGHTA and FQGTGA. This CDR3 is built from 15 residues. With V trimmed by 5 bases and J by 3 bases, 6 bases remained unmatched. The source material was peripheral blood, sampled in a trial of Ad26.COV2.S vaccine versus placebo. This clonotype was obtained from a person between 18 and 59 years old who received the Ad26.COV2.S COVID-19 vaccine or a placebo. This chain links TRBV7-3 with TRBJ2-1, with TRBD2 identical over 8 bases. This CDR3 is CASSPSGGHYNEQFF. In nucleotides, the CDR3 is TGTGCCAGCAGCCCCAGCGGGGGCCACTACAATGAGCAGTTCTTC. The whole variable domain, filled in from reference TRBV7-3 and TRBJ2-1, reads GAGVSQTPSNKVTEKGKYVELRCDPISGHTALYWYRQSLGQGPEFLIYFQGTGAADDSGLPNDRFFAVRPEGSVSTLKIQRTERGDSAVYLCASSPSGGHYNEQFFGPGTRLTVL.